This is a list of T cell receptor beta chains from one sample in a study of cytomegalovirus exposure and HLA in healthy donors. Data came from immunoSEQ multiplex PCR; TCRdb stores just in-frame clones and leaves some out. The sample lists hundreds of thousands of clones; around four fifths were seen once. The sample was PBMCs. These TCRs come from a male donor in good health and CMV-seronegative. Each CDR3 is given with its conserved first and last residue. Fields, in order: J gene, clone size, D gene, V gene, CDR3 protein, CDR3 DNA. A D gene is named only where the DNA matches it firmly. For some rows the clone size is stated as once, few or many, or as a class when expanded; others skip it.

TRBJ2-1	-	TRBD2	TRBV10-1	CASSEAGVNNEQFF	TGCGCCAGCAGTGAGGCGGGAGTCAACAATGAGCAGTTCTTC
TRBJ2-6	-	TRBD1	TRBV7-9	CASSLYGTGSGANVLTF	TGTGCCAGCAGCTTATACGGGACAGGATCTGGGGCCAACGTCCTGACTTTC
TRBJ2-6	few	-	TRBV28	CASSPGGANVLTF	TGTGCCAGCAGTCCCGGTGGGGCCAACGTCCTGACTTTC
TRBJ2-5	-	-	TRBV19	CASSIDHGSGETQYF	TGTGCCAGTAGTATAGATCATGGGTCGGGGGAGACCCAGTACTTC
TRBJ1-2	once	TRBD1	TRBV19	CASSIDIAGQGGGYTF	TGTGCCAGTAGTATAGATATCGCGGGACAGGGTGGTGGCTACACCTTC
TRBJ2-5	-	-	TRBV6-1	CASSPGAPQETQYF	TGTGCCAGCTCCCCAGGGGCCCCCCAAGAGACCCAGTACTTC
TRBJ1-3	-	-	TRBV11-2	CASSGIGNTIYF	TGTGCCAGCTCAGGGATTGGAAACACCATATATTTT
TRBJ2-2	-	TRBD2	TRBV29-1	CSVPLGLDTGELFF	TGCAGCGTCCCACTGGGACTAGACACCGGGGAGCTGTTTTTT
TRBJ2-5	-	TRBD2	TRBV5-4	CASSFGSGGRETQYF	TGTGCCAGCAGCTTCGGGTCCGGCGGGAGGGAGACCCAGTACTTC
TRBJ2-7	few	-	TRBV6-6	CASSSVFGAYEQYF	TGTGCCAGCAGTAGCGTTTTTGGAGCCTACGAGCAGTACTTC
TRBJ2-7	-	TRBD2	TRBV27	CARLPLAGEEYF	TGTGCCAGACTACCCTTAGCGGGAGAGGAGTACTTC
TRBJ2-7	few	TRBD1	TRBV6-6	CASSLDRPWTYEQYF	TGTGCCAGCAGTCTGGACAGGCCGTGGACCTACGAGCAGTACTTC
TRBJ2-2	-	-	TRBV21-1	CASSKSHPLRAGELFF	TGTGCCAGCAGCAAAAGCCACCCCTTGAGGGCCGGGGAGCTGTTTTTT
TRBJ2-3	-	-	TRBV7-7	CASSLGQGSDTQYF	TGTGCCAGCAGCTTAGGTCAGGGTTCAGATACGCAGTATTTT
TRBJ2-7	-	-	TRBV13	CASSLTQRVNEQYF	TGTGCCAGCAGCTTAACCCAGCGGGTGAACGAGCAGTACTTC
TRBJ2-7	-	TRBD1	TRBV10-2	CATGQVDYEQYF	TGCGCCACCGGACAGGTAGACTACGAGCAGTACTTC
TRBJ2-7	-	TRBD2	TRBV19	CASSPLPTSQRGEQYF	TGTGCCAGTAGTCCCCTGCCAACCTCCCAGCGGGGCGAGCAGTACTTC
TRBJ1-4	-	-	TRBV15	CATSRDLGAANEKLFF	TGTGCCACCAGCAGAGATTTGGGGGCAGCTAATGAAAAACTGTTTTTT
TRBJ2-2	-	-	TRBV18	CASSPPVQQNTGELFF	TGTGCCAGCTCACCACCGGTACAGCAGAACACCGGGGAGCTGTTTTTT
TRBJ1-1	-	-	TRBV28	CASSFLPGFYHYTEAFF	TGTGCCAGCAGTTTTTTACCAGGTTTTTATCATTACACTGAAGCTTTCTTT
TRBJ2-5	-	TRBD1	TRBV5-1	CASSRGTGMGETQYF	TGCGCCAGCAGCCGGGGGACAGGGATGGGAGAGACCCAGTACTTC
TRBJ2-5	-	-	TRBV28	CATQVSGRPQETQYF	TGTGCCACCCAAGTTAGCGGCCGACCTCAAGAGACCCAGTACTTC